The 3 T cell receptor beta chains below all came from one sample that was sequenced in a study of cytomegalovirus exposure and HLA in healthy donors. The PCR made use of 60 Vbeta and 13 Jbeta primers. The assay was immunoSEQ multiplex PCR, and TCRdb's table has in-frame clones only and misses some. The table shows about 150,000 clones, with 82% occurring only once. Sequenced material: PBMCs. The receptors were sampled from a woman aged 50 to 60 in good health and CMV-seropositive.

The chain carries TRBV7-8 and TRBJ1-1; 8 positions match TRBD1. V dropped 4 bases and J dropped 1; count of bases not matched to a gene: 14. Looked up from germline, CDR1 is SGHVS and CDR2 is FQNEAQ. This CDR3 spans 18 amino acids. The CDR3 sequence: CASSSHRTGRNRNTEAFF. The CDR3 nucleotides are TGTGCCAGCAGCTCACACCGGACAGGGAGGAATCGGAACACTGAAGCTTTCTTT. Drawing the rest from reference TRBV7-8 and TRBJ1-1, the complete variable domain is GAGVSQSPRYKVAKRGQDVALRCDPISGHVSLFWYQQALGQGPEFLTYFQNEAQLDKSGLPSDRFFAERPEGSVSTLKIQRTQQEDSAVYLCASSSHRTGRNRNTEAFFGQGTRLTVV.

This clone appeared once. The genes are TRBV7-6 and TRBJ2-3; possible D gene TRBD1, 5 bases. The length of the CDR3 is 14 residues. Germline V lookup: CDR1 SGHVS, CDR2 FNYEAQ. Deletions cut 5 bases from V and 2 bases from J, with 11 bases between. Written as DNA, the CDR3 is TGTGCCAGCAGCGTTGGGGCCCCCACAGATACGCAGTATTTT. It specifies CASSVGAPTDTQYF.

This clone was seen only once. CDR3 sequence reads: CASSQEAGGYYEQYF. Written as DNA, the CDR3 is TGCGCCAGCAGCCAAGAGGCAGGGGGATACTACGAGCAGTACTTC. The V gene is TRBV4-1, the J gene TRBJ2-7, with 7 bases that match TRBD1. The J segment lost 3 bases and the V segment lost 0 bases, leaving 5 bases of the junction unmatched. The CDR3 runs to 15 residues. Germline values: CDR1 MGHRA, CDR2 YSYEKL.